This T cell receptor (beta chain) was captured by sequencing in a study of radiation and T cells in renal cell carcinoma. Study details: Nephrectomy followed 15 Gy stereotactic body radiation by 4 weeks.

This clone was observed a handful of times. CDR3 length equals 13 residues. Losses at the gene ends were 5 bases for V and 8 bases for J; bases not matched to a gene: 6. Germline V gene data show CDR1 as SGHDN and CDR2 as FVKESK. The table came from immunoSEQ multiplex PCR; TCRdb's copy has only in-frame clones and leaves some out. The data contain around 26,000 clones, 81% of them singletons. Noted time point: blood 2 weeks post-SBRT. As to treatment: 15 Gy SBRT to primary tumor, nephrectomy 4 weeks later. The patient's renal cell carcinoma had clear cell pathology. This TCR was recovered from a man aged 55 to 70 with renal cell carcinoma. The sample was blood, taken from a patient whose treatment included radiotherapy and nephrectomy. The chain joins TRBV14 to TRBJ1-5; 7 bases line up with TRBD1. The CDR3 region has the DNA TGTGCCAGCAGCGCGGACAGGATGGAGCCCCAGCATTTT. It translates to CASSADRMEPQHF.